This T cell receptor (beta chain) was captured by sequencing in a study of CD8 T cells in ankylosing spondylitis. General study points: In the blood and synovial fluid of reactive arthritis, some motif variants had been previously reported.

This clonotype was detected ten times or more. Its antigen is unknown. Using its own MiXCR run on the 5' RACE reads, TCRdb lists one record per CDR3 protein. The sample lists 100,000 to 150,000 distinct CDR3 sequences; 6.5% to 9% were seen once. Sequenced material: blood, either unsorted or a sorted T cell fraction (not recorded which). The TCR comes from a male donor with ankylosing spondylitis or in good health (not recorded which).

In nucleotides, the CDR3 is TGTGCCAGCAGTGTAAGACAGGGCCTGTCCAAAAACATTCAGTACTTC. Translation: CASSVRQGLSKNIQYF. V gene TRBV27 combines with J gene TRBJ2-4, with 7 nucleotides matching TRBD1. CDR1 and CDR2 (germline): MNHEY, SMNVEV (reference sequence). V shed 5 bases and J 2 bases; nucleotides not matched to a gene: 9. The CDR3 is 16 residues long.